These 20 T cell receptor beta chains came from one sample sequenced in a study of blood T cell repertoires in COVID-19. Generated by immunoSEQ multiplex PCR, the TCRdb table keeps only in-frame clones and is missing some. There are some 140,000 clones in the sample; around 86% occur only once, and around 16% lies in the top ten. Sequenced: peripheral blood. The receptors stem from a woman between 50 and 59 years old who had recovered from COVID-19.

The V and J genes are TRBV2 and TRBJ2-2; 8 bases match TRBD2. The CDR3 runs 16 residues. Germline assignment: CDR1 SNHLY and CDR2 FYNNEI. The ends lost 8 bases at V and 7 bases at J; junction bases unmatched: 15. Written as DNA, the CDR3 is TGTGCCAGCCGGCGTGGGTTGGCCGGGGGGGTCGGGGAGCTGTTTTTT. It specifies CASRRGLAGGVGELFF.

V and J are TRBV3-1 (or the pseudogene TRBV3-2) and TRBJ1-6, with a possible D match to TRBD1 (6 bases). The CDR3 consists of 16 residues. The V gene's germline CDR1 is LGHDT and CDR2 YNNKEL (reference sequence). Trimming removed 5 bases from V and 9 bases from J, with 20 bases in between. The CDR3 here is CASSSKLHRVSSPLHF. The CDR3 region has the DNA TGTGCCAGCAGCTCCAAGTTACACAGGGTCAGTTCACCCCTCCACTTT.

The V and J genes are TRBV9 and TRBJ1-4; 9 bases are a match to TRBD1. Germline CDR1 and CDR2: SGDLS and YYNGEE. V trimming: 4 bases; J trimming: 4 bases; junction bases outside the gene matches: 2. The CDR3 is made up of 14 amino acids. CDR3: CASSPGQGNEKLFF. DNA of the CDR3: TGTGCCAGCAGCCCGGGACAGGGTAATGAAAAACTGTTTTTT.

The gene calls are TRBV18 and TRBJ2-3; 9 nucleotides line up with TRBD2. J gave up 7 bases and V 3 bases, and 11 bases lay outside the gene matches. The CDR3 length is 16 residues. Looked up from germline, CDR1 is KGHSH and CDR2 is LQKENI. The CDR3 nucleotides read TGTGCCAGCTCACCTTCCCTCGCGGGAGGGAGTAATACGCAGTATTTT. Amino acid sequence: CASSPSLAGGSNTQYF.

The chain uses TRBV5-1 and TRBJ2-5; 8 bases agree with TRBD2. The CDR3 is made up of 12 amino acids. Trimming at V came to 5 bases and at J to 4 bases, leaving 1 base not matched to a gene. Germline values: CDR1 SGHRS, CDR2 YFSETQ. CDR3 protein: CASSRGGETQYF. The DNA for the CDR3 is TGCGCCAGCAGTCGGGGGGGAGAGACCCAGTACTTC.

CDR3 region: CASSQEVLAGTSGGAHETQYF. Written as DNA, the CDR3 is TGCGCCAGCAGCCAAGAAGTACTCGCCGGGACTAGCGGGGGGGCCCATGAGACCCAGTACTTC. This chain links TRBV4-1 with TRBJ2-5; TRBD2 aligns across 16 bases. The J segment lost 5 bases and the V segment lost 0 bases, leaving 15 bases of the junction unmatched. The CDR3 spans 21 residues. Germline V lookup: CDR1 MGHRA, CDR2 YSYEKL.

This chain links TRBV4-1 with TRBJ2-2, with D possibly matching TRBD2 (6 bases). Per the germline V gene, CDR1 is MGHRA and CDR2 is YSYEKL. V gave up 1 base and J gave up 7 bases, with 19 bases separating them. This CDR3 is built from 17 residues. In DNA, the CDR3 is TGCGCCAGCAGCCAAGTCCTGCTAAGCGGGCAGGGCGGGGAGCTGTTTTTT. Translated, it gives CASSQVLLSGQGGELFF.

The rearrangement uses TRBV5-1 and TRBJ1-1; D is unclear. V shed 2 bases and J shed 1 base, with 12 bases lying between them. CDR3 length: 15 residues. CDR1 SGHRS and CDR2 YFSETQ come from the germline V gene. CDR3 region: CASSLAVAGNTEAFF. In nucleotides, the CDR3 is TGCGCCAGCAGCTTAGCGGTGGCGGGGAACACTGAAGCTTTCTTT. Complete variable domain (other parts from reference TRBV5-1 and TRBJ1-1): KAGVTQTPRYLIKTRGQQVTLSCSPISGHRSVSWYQQTPGQGLQFLFEYFSETQRNKGNFPGRFSGRQFSNSRSEMNVSTLELGDSALYLCASSLAVAGNTEAFFGQGTRLTVV.

The chain joins TRBV12-3 or TRBV12-4 to TRBJ2-7; no clear D. The germline V and J ends were trimmed by 3 bases and 9 bases, with 12 bases remaining between them. The CDR3 is 12 amino acids. The CDR3 spells CASSLYQTGQYF. The CDR3, as DNA: TGTGCCAGCAGTTTGTACCAGACTGGGCAGTACTTC.

The V gene is TRBV5-5, the J gene TRBJ2-5; 7 bases are a match to TRBD2. Germline CDR1 is SGHKS and CDR2 is YYEKEE (reference sequence). V was clipped by 3 bases and J by 2 bases; unmatched bases: 7. The CDR3 has 15 residues. The CDR3 bases are TGTGCCAGCAGCTACAGCTCAGCGGGGCAAGAGACCCAGTACTTC. Translation gives CASSYSSAGQETQYF.

Concerning this clone itself: A junction boundary mismatches the germline segment, possibly from a read error. V gene TRBV6-5 combines with J gene TRBJ2-2, with TRBD2 as a possible D gene (7 bases). Germline V gene sequence: CDR1 MNHEY, CDR2 SVGAGI. The CDR3 covers 14 residues. The CDR3 sequence is CASYKGGGAGELFF. In DNA form, the CDR3 reads TGCGCCTCCTACAAAGGAGGGGGGGCGGGGGAGCTGTTTTTT.

The sample holds one count of this clone. This chain connects TRBV5-1 to TRBJ1-6, with 8 bases identical to TRBD1. In germline, CDR1 is SGHRS, CDR2 YFSETQ. V lost 2 bases, J lost 8 bases, and 9 bases stayed unmatched. This CDR3 has 16 amino acids. CDR3 loop: CASSLGGQGAYSPLHF. In nucleotides, the CDR3 is TGCGCCAGCAGCTTAGGGGGTCAGGGGGCTTATTCACCCCTCCACTTT.

This chain uses TRBV19 with TRBJ1-1; D not resolved. Germline V gives CDR1 LNHDA, CDR2 SQIVND (reference sequence). There are 14 residues in the CDR3. The V gene lost 8 bases and the J gene lost 1 base, with 14 bases spanning the gap. The CDR3, as DNA: TGTGCCAGTCGACAACTTGCGGGGAACACTGAAGCTTTCTTT. As protein: CASRQLAGNTEAFF.

For the CDR3, the DNA is TGTGCCAGCAGCTTAATGGGACAGGGGGTAGGTGAGCAGTTCTTC. Translation gives CASSLMGQGVGEQFF. This chain uses TRBV7-3 with TRBJ2-1; 11 nucleotides agree with TRBD1. The junction had 5 bases not matched to a gene; V was cut back by 1 base and J by 9 bases. The CDR3 runs to 15 residues. Germline-derived CDR1 and CDR2 are SGHTA and FQGTGA.

This clone is a singleton in its sample. V gene TRBV18 combines with J gene TRBJ2-2; maybe TRBD1 (6 bases). The CDR3 is 15 residues long. CDR1 KGHSH and CDR2 LQKENI come from the germline V gene. V dropped 5 bases and J dropped 2 bases, with 12 bases sitting between them. The CDR3 DNA is TGTGCCAGCTCAGCCGGGACAATCAACACCGGGGAGCTGTTTTTT. It encodes CASSAGTINTGELFF.

This chain joins TRBV20-1 and TRBJ1-3; D is unresolved. Trimming removed 3 bases from V and 0 bases from J, with 12 bases in between. This CDR3 contains 15 residues. From germline, CDR1 is DFQATT and CDR2 SNEGSKA (reference sequence). CDR3 DNA: TGCAGTGCTAGTCCTGGAAGGAGCTCTGGAAACACCATATATTTT. Translation: CSASPGRSSGNTIYF.

J is TRBJ2-1 and V is TRBV7-3; TRBD2 matches at 10 bases. Germline V gives CDR1 SGHTA, CDR2 FQGTGA. The CDR3 totals 15 residues. V lost 4 bases to trimming and J lost 10 bases; unmatched junction nucleotides: 10. The CDR3 DNA follows: TGTGCCAGCAGCTCACAAGCGGGAGGGTCGGCGGAGCAGTTCTTC. The encoded protein is CASSSQAGGSAEQFF.

This clone was counted a single time. The genes are TRBV6-5 and TRBJ2-7, with 8 bases lining up with TRBD2. CDR1 and CDR2 (germline): MNHEY, SVGAGI. The J segment lost 0 bases and the V segment lost 5 bases, leaving 6 bases of the junction unmatched. CDR3 length: 15 amino acids. The CDR3 DNA sequence: TGTGCCAGCAGTCGCCGCGGGACTAGCTCCTACGAGCAGTACTTC. This sequence encodes CASSRRGTSSYEQYF.

This clone has a single count. CDR3 bases: TGTGCCTGGAGTGTTGAGGTGGCGCAGTACTTC. Translated, it gives CAWSVEVAQYF. The chain joins TRBV30 to TRBJ2-7, with D uncertain. V lost 0 bases and J 9 bases, leaving 9 bases between the germline ends. The germline V gene encodes CDR1 GTSNPN and CDR2 SVGIG (reference sequence). The CDR3 extends over 11 amino acids.

Only one count was recorded for this clone. The rearrangement uses TRBV4-1 and TRBJ1-1; D ambiguous. CDR1 and CDR2 from the germline V gene are MGHRA and YSYEKL. There are 13 residues in the CDR3. Trimming stripped 4 bases from V and 1 base from J, with 7 bases between. The CDR3 loop is CASSLQWNTEAFF. The CDR3 region has the DNA TGCGCCAGCAGCCTCCAGTGGAACACTGAAGCTTTCTTT.